Following are 30 T cell receptor beta chains from one sample sequenced in a study of blood T cells in healthy people across ages. Sample-barcoded 5' priming and a J-beta primer mix drove a second PCR of roughly 7 to 11 cycles. From the 5' RACE reads, TCRdb called clonotypes with MiXCR, one entry per CDR3 protein. The table shows about 1.6 million distinct CDR3 sequences, with around 35% occurring only once. Sequenced input: blood. These receptors all come from a woman between 25 and 40 years old in good health.

This rearrangement joins TRBV7-3 to TRBJ1-1, with a weak D call TRBD1 (6 bases). The V gene lost 3 bases and the J gene lost 10 bases, with 15 bases spanning the gap. Germline CDR1 reads SGHTA; CDR2 reads FQGTGA. The CDR3 has 13 amino acids. In DNA, the CDR3 is TGTGCCAGCAGCTTTACACCGGGACAAAGAGCTTTCTTT. It encodes CASSFTPGQRAFF.

The chain joins TRBV24-1 to TRBJ2-5, with D hard to call. Germline values: CDR1 KGHDR, CDR2 SFDVKD. Between the trimmed V and J ends, which lost 0 bases and 4 bases, there was a span of 5 bases. This CDR3 comprises 13 residues. CDR3 nucleotide sequence: TGTGCCACCAGTGATTTGATGGGAGAGACCCAGTACTTC. Its translation is CATSDLMGETQYF.

This chain links TRBV5-5 with TRBJ1-5; 8 nucleotides match TRBD1. This CDR3 spans 14 amino acids. V lost 4 bases, J lost 6 bases, and 6 bases stayed unmatched. The germline CDR1 and CDR2 sequences are SGHKS and YYEKEE (reference sequence). In DNA, the CDR3 is TGTGCCAGCAGCGAGGGGACAGGATCTCAGCCCCAGCATTTT. Amino acid sequence: CASSEGTGSQPQHF.

The V call is TRBV27, the J call TRBJ2-5; tentative D call: TRBD1 (6 bases). Germline V gene data show CDR1 as MNHEY and CDR2 as SMNVEV (reference sequence). There are 13 residues in the CDR3. The ends were cut back, 7 bases at V and 3 bases at J, with 12 bases in the middle. As DNA, the CDR3 is TGTGCCAGCAACCTAGGGGGTAAAGAGACCCAGTACTTC. Protein sequence: CASNLGGKETQYF.

The V gene is TRBV6-1, the J gene TRBJ1-5, with D uncertain. Germline V gene sequence: CDR1 MNHNS, CDR2 SASEGT. The V gene lost 5 bases and the J gene lost 4 bases, with 15 bases spanning the gap. CDR3 length: 15 residues. In DNA, the CDR3 is TGTGCCAGCAGTCTCGCTTACAGAGCTAATCAGCCCCAGCATTTT. It specifies CASSLAYRANQPQHF.

A few counts support this clonotype. The rearrangement joins TRBV4-1 to TRBJ2-1; D might be TRBD2 (5 bases). Per the germline V gene, CDR1 is MGHRA and CDR2 is YSYEKL. The V and J ends lost 0 bases and 4 bases respectively, with 13 bases between them. This CDR3 comprises 16 residues. The CDR3 DNA follows: TGCGCCAGCAGCCAAGAGCGGGCGGTCATTTACAATGAGCAGTTCTTC. Translation gives CASSQERAVIYNEQFF.

This clonotype was seen a handful of times. V usage is TRBV10-3 and J usage is TRBJ2-1; 10 nucleotides align to TRBD2. The CDR3 is made up of 15 amino acids. CDR1 and CDR2 from the germline V gene are ENHRY and SYGVKD. With 3 bases clipped from V and 10 bases from J, the junction kept 9 bases outside the gene matches. This chain's CDR3 is CAISDEREGRKEQFF. For the CDR3, the DNA is TGTGCCATCAGTGACGAGCGGGAGGGCCGGAAAGAGCAGTTCTTC.

This clonotype was counted many times. The V gene is TRBV10-3, the J gene TRBJ2-3; the D gene is possibly TRBD1 (6 bases). CDR1 and CDR2 from the germline V gene are ENHRY and SYGVKD. V lost 6 bases, J lost 10 bases, and 14 bases lay in between. This CDR3 spans 12 amino acids. The DNA for the CDR3 is TGTGCCATCAGCAGCCAGGGGAGTTCGCAGTATTTT. Translation gives CAISSQGSSQYF.

In this sample, this clonotype turned up a few times. The chain joins TRBV20-1 to TRBJ2-5, with D possibly being TRBD2 (6 bases). The V and J ends lost 6 bases and 11 bases respectively, with 19 bases between them. CDR3 length: 12 residues. CDR1 is DFQATT, CDR2 SNEGSKA, per germline (reference sequence). DNA of the CDR3: TGCAGTGCCCCGGGACTTAGGGGAGAGCAGTACTTC. It yields the protein CSAPGLRGEQYF.

This clonotype was detected a few times. This chain connects TRBV3-1 to TRBJ2-5; 9 bases align to TRBD1. Germline V CDR1 and CDR2: LGHDT, YNNKEL (reference sequence). CDR3 length: 13 amino acids. V was pared by 0 bases and J by 13 bases, with 6 bases of the junction left unmatched. CDR3 sequence: CASSQDQGTGTYF. CDR3 nucleotide sequence: TGTGCCAGCAGCCAAGATCAGGGGACAGGGACGTACTTC.

This clonotype was counted a few times. The CDR3 protein is CSAPPGLGFSNEQFF. In DNA form, the CDR3 reads TGCAGTGCCCCACCGGGACTAGGTTTTTCGAATGAGCAGTTCTTC. The V and J genes are TRBV20-1 and TRBJ2-1; 8 bases match TRBD2. Trimming cost V 6 bases and J 7 bases; bases outside gene matches: 14. Germline V gene data show CDR1 as DFQATT and CDR2 as SNEGSKA (reference sequence). There are 15 residues in the CDR3.

The chain couples TRBV14 to TRBJ2-2, with 7 bases lining up with TRBD2. Germline trimming cut 6 bases from V and 1 base from J; bases unmatched to any gene: 2. The CDR3 contains 14 residues. Germline values: CDR1 SGHDN, CDR2 FVKESK. The CDR3 here is CASRGLGNTGELFF. CDR3 bases: TGTGCCAGCAGAGGACTAGGGAACACCGGGGAGCTGTTTTTT.

On this clonotype itself: One junction end does not reproduce the germline sequence, and a read error may be involved. V gene TRBV27 combines with J gene TRBJ2-7; the D gene is possibly TRBD2 (5 bases). Germline CDR1 MNHEY, CDR2 SMNVEV (reference sequence). CDR3 length: 14 amino acids. The DNA for the CDR3 is TGTGCCGGCAGGTCTACCGGGGTAAGACGCGAGCAGTACTTC. Its protein product is CAGRSTGVRREQYF.

Remarks on this clonotype: One junction end disagrees with the germline gene, perhaps due to a read error. The rearrangement uses TRBV27 and TRBJ1-5, with D perhaps TRBD1 (5 bases). Per germline, CDR1 MNHEY and CDR2 SMNVEV (reference sequence). The CDR3 spans 14 residues. The CDR3 loop reads CTSSLSGGFQPQHF. CDR3 in DNA: TGTACCAGCAGTTTATCGGGGGGGTTTCAGCCCCAGCATTTT.

This clonotype turned up a few times. The chain recombines TRBV2 with TRBJ2-5; TRBD2 matches 12 bases. The germline V gene encodes CDR1 SNHLY and CDR2 FYNNEI. The CDR3 has 16 residues. With 7 bases clipped from V and 1 base from J, the junction kept 7 bases outside the gene matches. The CDR3 DNA sequence: TGTGCCAGCAAACCACTAGCGGGGGGACTCCAAGAGACCCAGTACTTC. Protein product: CASKPLAGGLQETQYF.

The chain links TRBV5-4 to TRBJ1-1, with D unresolved. Germline V gene lookup returns CDR1 SGHNT and CDR2 YYREEE (reference sequence). The CDR3 consists of 13 residues. Trimming stripped 4 bases from V and 3 bases from J, with 10 bases between. The CDR3 is CASSLQTHTEAFF. The CDR3 DNA follows: TGTGCCAGCAGCCTCCAGACACACACTGAAGCTTTCTTT.

The CDR3 nucleotides read TGTGCCAGCAGCGTAGAGCGGGGGGCATCTGAGACCCAGTACTTC. It encodes CASSVERGASETQYF. The chain is built from TRBV9 and TRBJ2-5, with 9 positions matching TRBD2. Germline V gene lookup returns CDR1 SGDLS and CDR2 YYNGEE. This CDR3 spans 15 amino acids. V shed 0 bases, J shed 5 bases, and the junction held 5 bases outside the gene matches.

This chain joins TRBV18 and TRBJ2-4; D is ambiguous. The CDR3 has 16 amino acids. Between the trimmed V and J ends, which lost 1 base and 1 base, there was a span of 11 bases. Germline V gene data show CDR1 as KGHSH and CDR2 as LQKENI. CDR3 loop: CASSPQAPGAKNIQYF. DNA of the CDR3: TGTGCCAGCTCACCACAGGCCCCCGGGGCCAAAAACATTCAGTACTTC.

This rearrangement joins TRBV28 to TRBJ2-5, with 8 bases lining up with TRBD2. The last part of the DNA fits TRBJ2-7 better; the J call may be wrong. The CDR3 contains 14 residues. Germline CDR1 MDHEN, CDR2 SYDVKM. As DNA, the CDR3 is TGTGCCAGCCTGAAAGCGGGAGCCGTCGGCGAGCAGTACTTC. Protein product: CASLKAGAVGEQYF.

V is TRBV27 and J is TRBJ2-3; 8 bases are shared with TRBD2. The CDR3 has 18 amino acids. The J segment lost 3 bases and the V segment lost 5 bases, leaving 16 bases of the junction unmatched. Germline CDR1 reads MNHEY; CDR2 reads SMNVEV (reference sequence). The CDR3 sequence: CASSPRPHTRGETDTQYF. As DNA, the CDR3 is TGTGCCAGCAGTCCCCGTCCCCATACGCGGGGGGAAACAGATACGCAGTATTTT.

This clonotype was found a few times. This chain connects TRBV20-1 to TRBJ2-5, with 10 nucleotides matching TRBD1. The DNA matches TRBJ2-7 better at its end, which makes the J call doubtful. The germline V gene has CDR1 DFQATT and CDR2 SNEGSKA (reference sequence). The CDR3 runs 15 residues. The CDR3 sequence is CSARPSGTGVVEQYF. Here the CDR3 DNA reads TGCAGTGCTAGACCCTCCGGGACAGGGGTGGTCGAGCAGTACTTC.

V gene TRBV7-8 combines with J gene TRBJ2-5; 13 positions match TRBD2. This CDR3 spans 17 amino acids. With 5 bases clipped from V and 11 bases from J, the junction kept 17 bases outside the gene matches. The germline gives CDR1 SGHVS, CDR2 FQNEAQ. DNA of the CDR3: TGTGCCAGCAGCCCGTCACTAGCGGGAGGGGGGGCCTACGGGCAGTACTTC. It codes for CASSPSLAGGGAYGQYF. Looking up the rest from reference TRBV7-8 and TRBJ2-5 gives the full variable domain: GAGVSQSPRYKVAKRGQDVALRCDPISGHVSLFWYQQALGQGPEFLTYFQNEAQLDKSGLPSDRFFAERPEGSVSTLKIQRTQQEDSAVYLCASSPSLAGGGAYGQYFGPGTRLLVL.

This clonotype came up many times. The junction does not match germline at one end; this may be a read error. The gene calls are TRBV5-1 and TRBJ2-6, with 7 bases identical to TRBD1. The CDR3 totals 15 residues. The germline CDR1 and CDR2 sequences are SGHRS and YFSETQ. The CDR3 region has the DNA TGTGCCAGCAGCTTACAGGGGTCTGGGGCCAACGTCCTGACTTTC. Translated: CASSLQGSGANVLTF.

Comment on this clonotype: One end of the junction does not line up with germline, which may come from a read error. The chain has TRBV6-1 and TRBJ1-2; 7 bases are shared with TRBD1. This CDR3 is 13 amino acids long. Germline V gives CDR1 MNHNS, CDR2 SASEGT. CDR3 coding DNA: TGTGCCAGCAATGAACAGGGGACTGATGGCTACACCTTC. Its translation is CASNEQGTDGYTF.

This clonotype was found many times. The CDR3 DNA sequence: TGTGCCAGCAGTTTGGCAGGGGGGGGCTATGGCTACACCTTC. Translation gives CASSLAGGGYGYTF. The rearrangement uses TRBV12-3 or TRBV12-4 and TRBJ1-2; 7 positions agree with TRBD1. The CDR3 length is 14 residues. V shed 3 bases, J shed 4 bases, and the junction held 5 bases outside the gene matches.

Details on this clonotype: Given a much more abundant clone one base away, this may be a read error. The chain employs TRBV10-3 and TRBJ2-1, with D unresolved. The germline V gene has CDR1 ENHRY and CDR2 SYGVKD. Trimming took off 0 bases at V and 5 bases at J, with 14 bases between the two ends. The CDR3 is made up of 16 amino acids. CDR3 bases: TGTGCCATCAGTGAGTCGAAACTCGCTGGGAACAATGAGCAGTTCTTC. Encoded protein: CAISESKLAGNNEQFF.

This clonotype was seen at least ten times. This rearrangement joins TRBV7-2 to TRBJ2-7; D unclear. Trimming removed 1 base at V and 6 bases at J, with 4 bases between. The CDR3 extends over 11 amino acids. CDR1 and CDR2 (germline): SGHTA, FQGNSA. This CDR3 is CASSLVSEQYF. DNA of the CDR3: TGTGCCAGCAGCTTAGTCAGCGAGCAGTACTTC.

This clonotype came up a few times. The chain couples TRBV30 to TRBJ2-2; D ambiguous. Germline CDR1 and CDR2: GTSNPN and SVGIG (reference sequence). This CDR3 spans 12 amino acids. V lost 2 bases to trimming and J lost 8 bases, with 9 bases between them. This chain's CDR3 is CAWSSGSGELFF. The CDR3 DNA reads TGTGCCTGGAGTTCGGGTAGTGGGGAGCTGTTTTTT.

The chain joins TRBV5-8 to TRBJ1-2; D call uncertain. The CDR3 is 14 residues long. The germline gives CDR1 SGHTS, CDR2 YDEGEE. The ends were cut back, 6 bases at V and 8 bases at J, with 20 bases in the middle. CDR3 in DNA: TGTGCCAGCACCCCGGGAAGTCTGGTAGAGGGCTACACCTTC. Protein product: CASTPGSLVEGYTF.

This clonotype was picked up a small number of times. This chain connects TRBV7-2 to TRBJ2-7; TRBD2 matches 10 bases. There are 15 residues in the CDR3. Germline CDR1 and CDR2: SGHTA and FQGNSA. V lost 4 bases and J lost 2; bases outside the gene matches: 5. In nucleotides, the CDR3 is TGTGCCAGCAGCTCAACTAGCGGGGTCGCCTACGAGCAGTACTTC. Translating it yields CASSSTSGVAYEQYF. Variable domain in full (rest from reference TRBV7-2 and TRBJ2-7): GAGVSQSPSNKVTEKGKDVELRCDPISGHTALYWYRQSLGQGLEFLIYFQGNSAPDKSGLPSDRFSAERTGGSVSTLTIQRTQQEDSAVYLCASSSTSGVAYEQYFGPGTRLTVT.